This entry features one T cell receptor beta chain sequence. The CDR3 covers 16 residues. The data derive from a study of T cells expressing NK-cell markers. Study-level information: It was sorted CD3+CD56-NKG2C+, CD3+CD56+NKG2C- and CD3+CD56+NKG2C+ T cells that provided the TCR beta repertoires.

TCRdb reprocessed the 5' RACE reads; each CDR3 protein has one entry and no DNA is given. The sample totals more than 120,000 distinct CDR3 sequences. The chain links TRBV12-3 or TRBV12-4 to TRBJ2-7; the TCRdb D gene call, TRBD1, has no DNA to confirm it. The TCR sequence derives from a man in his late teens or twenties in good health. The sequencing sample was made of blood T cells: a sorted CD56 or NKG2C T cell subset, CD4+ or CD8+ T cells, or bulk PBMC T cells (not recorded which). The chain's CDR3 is CASSLDGQGAVYEQYF.